This T cell receptor (beta chain) was captured in a study of blood T cell repertoires in COVID-19. Study overall: In each case, the material was cDNA or gDNA derived from T cells, B-cell-depleted T cells, or PBMCs.

In the source study's methods: Reference gene primer amplification gave nucleated cell count estimates. The assay was immunoSEQ multiplex PCR, and TCRdb's table has in-frame clones only and misses some. V, J and clone size are taken as reported in that table, and D and trimming were inferred from the DNA itself. The profile covers a few hundred thousand clones, with 85% to 90% appearing a single time and about 1.1% taken by the ten largest. Recovery meant two consecutive negative NP/OP PCR tests, professional clearance, or resolved symptoms. The CDR3 extends over 15 amino acids. Per the germline V gene, CDR1 is LNHDA and CDR2 is SQIVND (reference sequence). Trimming removed 3 bases from V and 4 bases from J; junction bases left unmatched: 4.

This TCR was recovered from a man younger than 40 who had recovered from COVID-19. The gene calls are TRBV19 and TRBJ1-2, with 11 bases identical to TRBD1. Sequencing was done on a sample of PBMCs or T cells enriched from blood (not recorded which). The CDR3 loop is CASSIGTGGFYGYTF. The CDR3 DNA is TGTGCCAGTAGTATTGGGACAGGGGGTTTCTATGGCTACACCTTC.